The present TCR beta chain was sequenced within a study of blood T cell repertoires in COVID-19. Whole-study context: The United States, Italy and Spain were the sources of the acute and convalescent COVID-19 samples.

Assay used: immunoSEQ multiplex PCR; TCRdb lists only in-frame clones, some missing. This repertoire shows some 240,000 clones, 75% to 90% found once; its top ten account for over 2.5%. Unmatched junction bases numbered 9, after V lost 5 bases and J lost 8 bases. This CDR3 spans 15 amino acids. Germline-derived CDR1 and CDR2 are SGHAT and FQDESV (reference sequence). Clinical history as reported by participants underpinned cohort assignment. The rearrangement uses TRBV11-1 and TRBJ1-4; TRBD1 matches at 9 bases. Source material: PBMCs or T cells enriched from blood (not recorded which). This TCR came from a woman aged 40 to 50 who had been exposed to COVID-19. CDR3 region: CASSEMGQGVEKLFF. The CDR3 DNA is TGTGCCAGCAGCGAAATGGGACAGGGTGTGGAAAAACTGTTTTTT.